Listed here are 4 T cell receptor beta chains from one sample, sequenced in a study of T cell repertoires in cytomegalovirus infection. TCRdb reprocessed the reads via MiXCR and lists one record per CDR3 protein. The repertoire has some 270,000 distinct CDR3 sequences, about 18% of them found once; the top ten carry around half. Specimen: CD8+ T cells from PBMCs. These receptor sequences come from a human donor in good health (CMV status not recorded). Some clones in this sample may be carry-over from other donors' samples.

In DNA form, the CDR3 reads TGTGCCAGCAGGTTAGGGGCGGGAGGTCCCCCAGATACGCAGTATTTT. Amino acids: CASRLGAGGPPDTQYF. V is TRBV27 and J is TRBJ2-3; 8 bases align to TRBD2. Germline V lookup: CDR1 MNHEY, CDR2 SMNVEV (reference sequence). V trimming: 6 bases; J trimming: 4 bases; junction bases outside the gene matches: 12. There are 16 residues in the CDR3.

V usage is TRBV12-3 or TRBV12-4 and J usage is TRBJ1-1; D gene uncertain. The CDR3 is 13 residues long. Trimming cost V 4 bases and J 1 base, with 7 bases left between them. As DNA, the CDR3 is TGTGCCAGCAGTTGGGGTACGAACACTGAAGCTTTCTTT. Encoded protein: CASSWGTNTEAFF.

With respect to this clonotype: Its ends do not fully match the called genes, so a read error is possible. The chain joins TRBV15 to TRBJ2-3; D unclear. The germline CDR1 and CDR2 sequences are LNHNV and YYDKDF (reference sequence). This CDR3 is 16 amino acids long. CDR3 coding DNA: TGTGCCATCAGCAGAGATCGATTAGCTAGCACAGATACGCAGTATTTT. It yields the protein CAISRDRLASTDTQYF. Looking up the rest from reference TRBV15 and TRBJ2-3 gives the full variable domain: DAMVIQNPRYQVTQFGKPVTLSCSQTLNHNVMYWYQQKSSQAPKLLFHYYDKDFNNEADTPDNFQSRRPNTSFCFLDIRSPGLGDTAMYLCAISRDRLASTDTQYFGPGTRLTVL.

This clonotype has only a few counts. The chain has TRBV14 and TRBJ2-7; the match to TRBD1 covers 8 bases. V lost 4 bases and J lost 5; bases outside the gene matches: 7. Germline CDR1 is SGHDN and CDR2 is FVKESK. The CDR3 sequence is 14 residues long. The CDR3 sequence is CASSPLTGVHEQYF. The DNA of the CDR3 is TGTGCCAGCAGCCCCCTGACAGGGGTACACGAGCAGTACTTC.